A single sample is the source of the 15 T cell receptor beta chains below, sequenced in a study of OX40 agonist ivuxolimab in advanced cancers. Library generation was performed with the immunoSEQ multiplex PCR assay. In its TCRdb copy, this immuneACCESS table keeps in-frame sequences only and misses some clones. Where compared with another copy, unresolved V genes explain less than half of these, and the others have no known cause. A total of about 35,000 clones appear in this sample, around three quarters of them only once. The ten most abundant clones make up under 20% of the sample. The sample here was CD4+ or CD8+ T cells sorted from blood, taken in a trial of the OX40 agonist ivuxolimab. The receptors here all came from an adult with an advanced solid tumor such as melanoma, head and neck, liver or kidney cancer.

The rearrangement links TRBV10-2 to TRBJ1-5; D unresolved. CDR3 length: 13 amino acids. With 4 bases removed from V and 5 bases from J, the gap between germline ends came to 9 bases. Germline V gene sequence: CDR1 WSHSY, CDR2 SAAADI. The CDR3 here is CASSAGGHQPQHF. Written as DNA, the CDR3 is TGCGCCAGCAGTGCAGGCGGACATCAGCCCCAGCATTTT.

This CDR3 is CSVIDPGRGTDTQYF. The CDR3 DNA follows: TGCAGCGTAATAGACCCGGGGAGAGGCACAGATACGCAGTATTTT. The rearrangement joins TRBV29-1 to TRBJ2-3; possibly TRBD2 for D (5 bases). This CDR3 contains 15 residues. The V gene lost 6 bases and the J gene lost 1 base, with 17 bases spanning the gap. In germline, CDR1 is SQVTM, CDR2 ANQGSEA.

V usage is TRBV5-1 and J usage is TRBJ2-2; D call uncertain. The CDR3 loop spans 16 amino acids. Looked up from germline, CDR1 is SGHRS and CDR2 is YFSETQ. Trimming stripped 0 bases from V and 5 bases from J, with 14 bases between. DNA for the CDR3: TGCGCCAGCAGCTTGGAATCAGGAATAGGGACCGGGGAGCTGTTTTTT. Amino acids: CASSLESGIGTGELFF.

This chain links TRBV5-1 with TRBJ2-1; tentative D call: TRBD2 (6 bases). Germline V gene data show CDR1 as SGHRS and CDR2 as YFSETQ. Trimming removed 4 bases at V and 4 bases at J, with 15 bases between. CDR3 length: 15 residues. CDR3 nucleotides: TGCGCCAGCAGCCCGTTAAACGGGGGTTACAATGAGCAGTTCTTC. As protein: CASSPLNGGYNEQFF.

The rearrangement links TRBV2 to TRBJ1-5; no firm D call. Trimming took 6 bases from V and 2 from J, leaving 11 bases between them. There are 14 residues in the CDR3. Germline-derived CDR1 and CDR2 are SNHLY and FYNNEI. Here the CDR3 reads CASSASSGNQPQHF. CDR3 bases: TGTGCCAGCAGCGCTTCTAGCGGCAATCAGCCCCAGCATTTT.

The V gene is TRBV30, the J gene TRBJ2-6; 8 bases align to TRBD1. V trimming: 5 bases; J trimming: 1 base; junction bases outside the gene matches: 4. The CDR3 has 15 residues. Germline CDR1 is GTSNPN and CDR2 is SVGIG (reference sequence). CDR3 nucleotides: TGTGCCTGGGGGACAGGACAATCTGGGGCCAACGTCCTGACTTTC. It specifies CAWGTGQSGANVLTF.

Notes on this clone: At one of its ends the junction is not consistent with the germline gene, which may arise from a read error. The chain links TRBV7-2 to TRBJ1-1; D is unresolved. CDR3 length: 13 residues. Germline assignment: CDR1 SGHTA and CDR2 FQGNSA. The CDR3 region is CASSLVGNSEAFF. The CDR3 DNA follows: TGTGCCAGCAGCTTAGTAGGGAACAGTGAAGCTTTCTTT.

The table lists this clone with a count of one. The CDR3 coding sequence is TGTGCCAGCAGTTTTCCCGACAGGTCCCAAGAGACCCAGTACTTC. Translating it yields CASSFPDRSQETQYF. The chain recombines TRBV28 with TRBJ2-5, with a possible D match to TRBD1 (6 bases). The germline gives CDR1 MDHEN, CDR2 SYDVKM. This CDR3 has 15 residues. The V end was cut by 3 bases, the J end by 1 base, with 12 bases between.

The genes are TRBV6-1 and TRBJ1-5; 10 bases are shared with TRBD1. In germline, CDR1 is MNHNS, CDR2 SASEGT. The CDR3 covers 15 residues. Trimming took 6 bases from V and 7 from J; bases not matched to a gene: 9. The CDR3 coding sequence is TGTGCCAGCAGCCAAAAGGTGACAGGGGGCCAGCCCCAGCATTTT. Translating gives CASSQKVTGGQPQHF.

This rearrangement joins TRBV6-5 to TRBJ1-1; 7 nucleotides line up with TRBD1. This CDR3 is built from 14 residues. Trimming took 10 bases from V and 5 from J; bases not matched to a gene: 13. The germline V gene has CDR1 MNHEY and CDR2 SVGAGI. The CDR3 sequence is CATRTTGRVTEAFF. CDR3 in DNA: TGTGCCACCAGAACGACAGGGCGTGTGACTGAAGCTTTCTTT.

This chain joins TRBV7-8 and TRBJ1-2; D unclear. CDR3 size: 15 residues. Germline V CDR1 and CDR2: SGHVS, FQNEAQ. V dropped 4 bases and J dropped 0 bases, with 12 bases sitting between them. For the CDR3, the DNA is TGTGCCAGCAGCTCCCCGGACTTAGCTAACTATGGCTACACCTTC. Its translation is CASSSPDLANYGYTF.

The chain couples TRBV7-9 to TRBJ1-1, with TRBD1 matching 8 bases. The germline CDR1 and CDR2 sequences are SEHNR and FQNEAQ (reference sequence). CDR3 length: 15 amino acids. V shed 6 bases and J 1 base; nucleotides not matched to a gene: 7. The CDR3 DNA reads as TGTGCCAGCAGAATTCAGGGGGCGCGGAACACTGAAGCTTTCTTT. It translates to CASRIQGARNTEAFF. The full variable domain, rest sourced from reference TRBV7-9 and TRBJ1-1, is DTGVSQNPRHKITKRGQNVTFRCDPISEHNRLYWYRQTLGQGPEFLTYFQNEAQLEKSRLLSDRFSAERPKGSFSTLEIQRTEQGDSAMYLCASRIQGARNTEAFFGQGTRLTVV.

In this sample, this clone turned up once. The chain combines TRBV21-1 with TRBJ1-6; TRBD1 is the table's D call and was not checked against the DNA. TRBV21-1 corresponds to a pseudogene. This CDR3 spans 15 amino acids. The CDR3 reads CASSKGTGGDSPLHF. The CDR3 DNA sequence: TGTGCCAGCAGCAAAGGGACAGGGGGCGATTCACCCCTCCACTTT.

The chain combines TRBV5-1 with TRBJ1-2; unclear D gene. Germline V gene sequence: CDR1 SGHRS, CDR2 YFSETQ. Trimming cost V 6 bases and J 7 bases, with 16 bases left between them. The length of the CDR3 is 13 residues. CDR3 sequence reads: CASTWSGGSGYTF. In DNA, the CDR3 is TGCGCCAGCACTTGGTCGGGAGGAAGTGGCTACACCTTC. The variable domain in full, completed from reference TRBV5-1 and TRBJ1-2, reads KAGVTQTPRYLIKTRGQQVTLSCSPISGHRSVSWYQQTPGQGLQFLFEYFSETQRNKGNFPGRFSGRQFSNSRSEMNVSTLELGDSALYLCASTWSGGSGYTFGSGTRLTVV.

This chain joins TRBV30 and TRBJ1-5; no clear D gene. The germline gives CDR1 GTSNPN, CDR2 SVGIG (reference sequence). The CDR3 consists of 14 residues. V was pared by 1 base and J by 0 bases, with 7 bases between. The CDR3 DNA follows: TGTGCCTGGAGTGGGGGATATAGCAATCAGCCCCAGCATTTT. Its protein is CAWSGGYSNQPQHF.